These 7 T cell receptor beta chains originate from one sample sequenced in a study of cytomegalovirus exposure and HLA in healthy donors. The PCR employed 60 Vbeta primers together with 13 Jbeta primers. The assay was immunoSEQ multiplex PCR, and TCRdb's table has in-frame clones only and misses some. The profile shows over 100,000 clones, over 60% of them singletons. Sequenced: PBMCs. Every receptor here comes from a man aged 25-45 years in good health and CMV-seropositive.

There are a few counts of this clone. The gene calls are TRBV19 and TRBJ1-1, with unresolved D. CDR1 is LNHDA and CDR2 is SQIVND in the germline V gene (reference sequence). V lost 3 bases, J lost 5 bases, and 16 bases lay in between. The CDR3 consists of 15 residues. The DNA for the CDR3 is TGTGCCAGTAGTATCTCCGGGAGAAGAGAGACTGAAGCTTTCTTT. This codes for CASSISGRRETEAFF.

The CDR3 sequence: CASSPTGLSYEQYF. The CDR3 DNA reads TGTGCCAGCAGTCCTACAGGGCTATCCTACGAGCAGTACTTC. This chain connects TRBV2 to TRBJ2-7, with D possibly TRBD1 on 6 matching bases. There are 14 residues in the CDR3. Trimming pared 5 bases from V and 1 base from J, leaving 12 bases between. Germline values: CDR1 SNHLY, CDR2 FYNNEI.

The CDR3 reads CASSLPGQGRGSVDEQYF. The DNA for the CDR3 is TGTGCCAGCAGTTTACCAGGACAGGGAAGGGGGTCGGTGGACGAGCAGTACTTC. The gene calls are TRBV28 and TRBJ2-7, with TRBD1 identical over 8 bases. Germline values: CDR1 MDHEN, CDR2 SYDVKM. The CDR3 has 18 amino acids. The V segment lost 2 bases and the J segment 5 bases; nucleotides outside the gene matches: 17.

This clone was seen just once. The gene calls are TRBV11-2 and TRBJ2-3, with unresolved D. Germline CDR1 SGHAT, CDR2 FQNNGV. Trimming cost V 5 bases and J 4 bases, with 22 bases left between them. This CDR3 comprises 17 residues. The CDR3 nucleotides are TGTGCCAGCAGCCCCCGGGTAAATCCAGCTATCTCAGATACGCAGTATTTT. Translation gives CASSPRVNPAISDTQYF.

In its sample, this clone was seen a few times. The rearrangement uses TRBV7-2 and TRBJ2-2; maybe TRBD2 (5 bases). There are 16 residues in the CDR3. Trimming stripped 5 bases from V and 2 bases from J, with 15 bases between. The germline gives CDR1 SGHTA, CDR2 FQGNSA. In DNA form, the CDR3 reads TGTGCCAGCAGCCACACCGGGGTACGAAACACCGGGGAGCTGTTTTTT. Protein sequence: CASSHTGVRNTGELFF.

This clone has just one count. This chain links TRBV7-3 with TRBJ2-1; weak D call: TRBD1 (6 bases). The CDR3 has 14 amino acids. V gave up 6 bases and J gave up 12 bases, with 21 bases separating them. Germline V CDR1 and CDR2: SGHTA, FQGTGA. The CDR3 spells CASSSMGDTAGQFF. As DNA, the CDR3 is TGTGCCAGCAGTTCGATGGGGGACACGGCTGGGCAGTTCTTC.

This clone came up a few times. The chain links TRBV10-1 to TRBJ2-3; possible D gene TRBD1, 5 bases. There are 14 residues in the CDR3. Germline CDR1 WNHNN, CDR2 SYGVQD (reference sequence). V was cut by 4 bases and J by 3 bases, with 11 bases left in between. The CDR3 DNA reads TGCGCCAGCAGTGGGGGCCGCGTGACAGATACGCAGTATTTT. Translated, it gives CASSGGRVTDTQYF.